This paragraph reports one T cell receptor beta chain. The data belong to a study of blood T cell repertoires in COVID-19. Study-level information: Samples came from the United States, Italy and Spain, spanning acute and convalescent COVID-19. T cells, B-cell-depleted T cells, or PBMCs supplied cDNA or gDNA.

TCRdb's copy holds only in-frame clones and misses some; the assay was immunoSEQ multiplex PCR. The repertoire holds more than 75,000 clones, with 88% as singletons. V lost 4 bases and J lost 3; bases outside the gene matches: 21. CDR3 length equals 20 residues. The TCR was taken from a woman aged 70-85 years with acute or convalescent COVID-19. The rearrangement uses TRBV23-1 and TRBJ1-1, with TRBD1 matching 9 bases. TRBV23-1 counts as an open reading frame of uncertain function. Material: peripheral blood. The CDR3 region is CASSPPLGTGQNKSHTEAFF. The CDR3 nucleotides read TGCGCCAGCAGTCCACCCCTAGGGACAGGGCAAAATAAGTCCCACACTGAAGCTTTCTTT.